Following are 30 T cell receptor beta chains from one sample sequenced in a study of blood T cells in healthy people across ages. The second PCR ran roughly 7 to 12 cycles with a sample-barcoded 5' primer and J-beta primers. In TCRdb, the 5' RACE reads were re-called with MiXCR into one record per CDR3 protein. The sample holds 1.5 million to 1.8 million distinct CDR3 sequences; under 55% are singletons and the top ten take approximately 4%. Sequencing was carried out using blood. These receptors came from a woman between 18 and 30 years old in good health.

The gene calls are TRBV6-1 and TRBJ2-5; 9 bases match TRBD2. The germline gives CDR1 MNHNS, CDR2 SASEGT. There are 16 residues in the CDR3. Trimming took 2 bases from V and 4 from J; bases not matched to a gene: 8. Here the CDR3 DNA reads TGTGCCAGCAGTGAACTAGCGGGAACCAGCCTAGAGACCCAGTACTTC. Encoded protein: CASSELAGTSLETQYF.

The chain joins TRBV5-6 to TRBJ2-7; D possibly matches TRBD1 or TRBD2 (5 bases each). Between the trimmed V and J ends, which lost 0 bases and 2 bases, there was a span of 12 bases. CDR1 is SGHDT, CDR2 YYEEEE, per germline. CDR3 length: 15 amino acids. CDR3 sequence: CASSLVGRSPYEQYF. CDR3 nucleotide sequence: TGTGCCAGCAGCTTGGTGGGACGCAGCCCCTACGAGCAGTACTTC.

This clonotype has a handful of counts. The chain joins TRBV12-3 or TRBV12-4 to TRBJ2-1, with 11 bases matching TRBD1. CDR3 size: 15 residues. The V segment lost 5 bases and the J segment 9 bases; nucleotides outside the gene matches: 9. The CDR3 DNA reads as TGTGCCAGCAGTGGTCGGACAGGGGGCTTTATTGAGCAGTTCTTC. As protein: CASSGRTGGFIEQFF.

Details on this clonotype: Germline and junction disagree at one end, which may indicate a read error. The rearrangement links TRBV2 to TRBJ2-5; 7 nucleotides match TRBD1. The germline V gene has CDR1 SNHLY and CDR2 FYNNEI. The CDR3 is 13 residues long. The CDR3 sequence is CAGRGNSVETQYF. The CDR3 DNA is TGTGCCGGCAGGGGGAATAGCGTTGAGACCCAGTACTTC.

The chain employs TRBV9 and TRBJ1-2; TRBD1 might be the D (5 bases). CDR1 SGDLS and CDR2 YYNGEE come from the germline V gene. Trimming stripped 3 bases from V and 4 bases from J, with 13 bases between. The CDR3 contains 14 residues. CDR3 DNA: TGTGCCAGCAGCGGCGGAGGGGTGGCCTATGGCTACACCTTC. Translating gives CASSGGGVAYGYTF.

V gene TRBV12-3 or TRBV12-4 combines with J gene TRBJ2-2; D not resolved. Trimming removed 3 bases at V and 3 bases at J, with 5 bases between. This CDR3 has 13 amino acids. In DNA form, the CDR3 reads TGTGCCAGCAGTTTGCAAGACACCGGGGAGCTGTTTTTT. Protein: CASSLQDTGELFF.

This clonotype has a handful of counts. The V gene is TRBV7-2, the J gene TRBJ2-3, with 9 positions matching TRBD2. This CDR3 has 15 residues. Germline V CDR1 and CDR2: SGHTA, FQGNSA. With V trimmed by 3 bases and J by 5 bases, 6 bases remained unmatched. CDR3 residues: CASSFSGGDGDTQYF. The DNA of the CDR3 is TGTGCCAGCAGCTTTAGCGGGGGAGATGGAGATACGCAGTATTTT.

The rearrangement uses TRBV4-2 and TRBJ2-3; D is possibly TRBD2 (6 bases). The V and J ends lost 3 bases and 4 bases respectively, with 20 bases between them. CDR3 size: 17 residues. Germline CDR1 and CDR2: LGHNA and YNFKEQ. CDR3 bases: TGTGCCAGCAGCCATGGTGTGGGCCTCGGGGAGGCAGATACGCAGTATTTT. As protein: CASSHGVGLGEADTQYF.

On this clonotype itself: Possible read error: a much larger clone is one base away. J is TRBJ2-5 and V is TRBV29-1; D perhaps matches TRBD1 (5 bases). The CDR3 extends over 11 amino acids. V dropped 7 bases and J dropped 11 bases, with 17 bases sitting between them. The germline V gene has CDR1 SQVTM and CDR2 ANQGSEA. DNA of the CDR3: TGCAGCGCCACAGGTAACAATGAGCAGTACTTC. Encoded protein: CSATGNNEQYF.

This chain connects TRBV6-5 to TRBJ1-1; TRBD1 aligns across 8 bases. The CDR3 has 15 residues. The trim removed 6 bases at V and 1 base at J, leaving 7 bases unmatched. In germline, CDR1 is MNHEY, CDR2 SVGAGI. CDR3 loop: CASRSDRGWNTEAFF. CDR3 DNA: TGTGCCAGCAGATCCGACAGGGGCTGGAACACTGAAGCTTTCTTT.

This clonotype was seen a handful of times. The DNA for the CDR3 is TGTGCCATCAGAGAGACAGGGAACACCGGGGAGCTGTTTTTT. Protein product: CAIRETGNTGELFF. This chain links TRBV10-3 with TRBJ2-2, with a tentative D call TRBD1 (6 bases). The CDR3 has 14 amino acids. Germline CDR1 ENHRY, CDR2 SYGVKD. V lost 6 bases to trimming and J lost 1 base, with 9 bases between them.

This chain connects TRBV10-3 to TRBJ1-2, with 9 bases aligning to TRBD1. Looked up from germline, CDR1 is ENHRY and CDR2 is SYGVKD. Trimming removed 2 bases from V and 5 bases from J; junction bases left unmatched: 12. The CDR3 sequence is 17 residues long. Here the CDR3 reads CAISEGDRGMSQYGYTF. In DNA form, the CDR3 reads TGTGCCATCAGTGAGGGTGACAGGGGGATGTCACAATATGGCTACACCTTC.

This chain's CDR3 is CASSDPGQTNYGYTF. CDR3 bases: TGCGCCAGCAGCGACCCCGGACAGACCAACTATGGCTACACCTTC. This rearrangement joins TRBV5-1 to TRBJ1-2; TRBD1 might be the D (6 bases). The germline V and J ends were trimmed by 4 bases and 2 bases, with 15 bases remaining between them. Germline V lookup: CDR1 SGHRS, CDR2 YFSETQ. The CDR3 spans 15 residues.

The rearrangement joins TRBV27 to TRBJ2-7, with 9 bases lining up with TRBD1. Per germline, CDR1 MNHEY and CDR2 SMNVEV (reference sequence). The CDR3 has 16 residues. V trimming: 5 bases; J trimming: 3 bases; junction bases outside the gene matches: 11. In DNA form, the CDR3 reads TGTGCCAGCAGTCCATCGGACAGGGGAAGTGGCTACGAGCAGTACTTC. The encoded protein is CASSPSDRGSGYEQYF.

CDR3 loop: CSVETGHSDTQYF. CDR3 sequence (DNA): TGCAGCGTTGAGACAGGCCATTCAGATACGCAGTATTTT. This chain uses TRBV29-1 with TRBJ2-3, with D maybe TRBD1 (6 bases). Germline-derived CDR1 and CDR2 are SQVTM and ANQGSEA. V was clipped by 3 bases and J by 4 bases, with 11 bases between them. The length of the CDR3 is 13 residues.

This clonotype appeared a single time. The chain recombines TRBV28 with TRBJ2-1; D gene uncertain. The germline V gene has CDR1 MDHEN and CDR2 SYDVKM. Trimming removed 3 bases at V and 2 bases at J, with 11 bases between. This CDR3 is 15 amino acids long. CDR3 nucleotide sequence: TGTGCCAGCAGTTTGTGGAAGATTGCCTACAATGAGCAGTTCTTC. Amino acids: CASSLWKIAYNEQFF.

This clonotype has just a few counts. For the CDR3, the DNA is TGTGCCAGCAGTTTGGTCACAGGGTCCCCCTTGGTGGAGCAGTACTTC. This sequence encodes CASSLVTGSPLVEQYF. The chain couples TRBV27 to TRBJ2-7, with D tentatively TRBD1 (6 bases). Trimming took off 3 bases at V and 7 bases at J, with 22 bases between the two ends. Germline V gene sequence: CDR1 MNHEY, CDR2 SMNVEV (reference sequence). This CDR3 spans 16 amino acids.

This clonotype was found a few times. The chain joins TRBV10-3 to TRBJ2-3; D call uncertain. The CDR3 is made up of 13 amino acids. Between the trimmed V and J ends, which lost 4 bases and 4 bases, there was a span of 9 bases. Germline V gives CDR1 ENHRY, CDR2 SYGVKD. DNA for the CDR3: TGTGCCATCAGTGTTGCGCGATCAGATACGCAGTATTTT. As protein: CAISVARSDTQYF.

The V call is TRBV20-1, the J call TRBJ1-2; TRBD1 might be the D (5 bases). The germline V gene has CDR1 DFQATT and CDR2 SNEGSKA (reference sequence). V lost 5 bases and J lost 6, with 19 bases in between. This CDR3 is built from 14 residues. The DNA for the CDR3 is TGCAGTGCTCAACCCTCCGGGATCAGGGATGGCTACACCTTC. It codes for CSAQPSGIRDGYTF.

This clonotype was detected only a few times. This chain joins TRBV4-1 and TRBJ1-1; TRBD1 is a possible D gene (5 bases). Germline assignment: CDR1 MGHRA and CDR2 YSYEKL. The CDR3 extends over 15 amino acids. The V and J ends lost 6 bases and 4 bases respectively, with 18 bases between them. The CDR3 loop reads CASRHPGTRGTEAFF. DNA for the CDR3: TGCGCCAGCAGACATCCCGGGACCCGCGGCACTGAAGCTTTCTTT.

The table lists this clonotype with a few counts. The chain links TRBV30 to TRBJ2-3; maybe TRBD2 (5 bases). V dropped 2 bases and J dropped 1 base, with 13 bases sitting between them. Germline CDR1 GTSNPN, CDR2 SVGIG (reference sequence). This CDR3 contains 15 residues. CDR3 sequence reads: CAWSTGSVGTDTQYF. The DNA for the CDR3 is TGTGCCTGGAGTACGGGGAGCGTCGGCACAGATACGCAGTATTTT.

The genes are TRBV7-9 and TRBJ1-2; D unresolved. Germline V gene data show CDR1 as SEHNR and CDR2 as FQNEAQ (reference sequence). The CDR3 is 15 amino acids. V lost 0 bases to trimming and J lost 2 bases, with 10 bases between them. The CDR3 nucleotides read TGTGCCAGCAGCTTAGCTGCACACTTCAACTATGGCTACACCTTC. Translation gives CASSLAAHFNYGYTF.

The genes are TRBV2 and TRBJ1-5; 8 bases align to TRBD1. The CDR3 totals 15 residues. Germline V CDR1 and CDR2: SNHLY, FYNNEI. Trimming cost V 6 bases and J 4 bases; bases outside gene matches: 8. The CDR3 spells CASRAGTGANQPQHF. CDR3 nucleotides: TGTGCCAGCAGAGCCGGGACAGGAGCTAATCAGCCCCAGCATTTT.

Comments on this clonotype: A read error may produce the germline difference seen at one junction end. The rearrangement links TRBV12-3 or TRBV12-4 to TRBJ1-1; 7 nucleotides match TRBD1. This CDR3 is built from 14 residues. CDR3 region: CASSSGQSNTETFF. CDR3 sequence (DNA): TGTGCCAGCAGTTCGGGACAGTCTAACACTGAAACTTTCTTT.

This sequence joins TRBV3-1 and TRBJ2-1, with TRBD1 identical over 7 bases. J lost 10 bases, V lost 4 bases, and 16 bases had no gene match. This CDR3 spans 16 amino acids. CDR1 and CDR2 (germline): LGHDT, YNNKEL (reference sequence). CDR3 bases: TGTGCCAGCAGCCCCCGGAACAGGGGCGATACCTACGAGCAGTTCTTC. It codes for CASSPRNRGDTYEQFF.

J is TRBJ2-4 and V is TRBV5-1; D possibly matches TRBD1 or TRBD2 (5 bases each). The J call may be faulty, since TRBJ2-7 better matches the DNA end. Germline V gives CDR1 SGHRS, CDR2 YFSETQ. The CDR3 totals 16 residues. CDR3 residues: CASRPGPGMESREQYF. CDR3 DNA: TGCGCCAGCAGACCGGGACCGGGAATGGAAAGTCGCGAGCAGTACTTC.

J is TRBJ2-4 and V is TRBV3-1; no clear D. Germline V gene sequence: CDR1 LGHDT, CDR2 YNNKEL (reference sequence). V was shortened by 0 bases and J by 3 bases, with 12 bases between the two germline ends. The CDR3 length is 16 residues. As DNA, the CDR3 is TGTGCCAGCAGCCAAGAGATCGGCCCGGGCAAAAACATTCAGTACTTC. Translation: CASSQEIGPGKNIQYF.

The chain combines TRBV4-3 with TRBJ1-1, with TRBD1 matching over 8 bases. Unmatched junction bases numbered 11, after V lost 7 bases and J lost 1 base. The CDR3 spans 16 residues. CDR1 is LGHNA and CDR2 is YSLEER in the germline V gene. The CDR3 sequence: CASTRGAGGTNTEAFF. The DNA of the CDR3 is TGCGCCAGCACCAGAGGGGCAGGGGGCACGAACACTGAAGCTTTCTTT.

The J gene is TRBJ2-7, the V gene TRBV20-1, with 12 bases lining up with TRBD1. Matching the DNA end better, TRBJ2-5 makes the J call doubtful. The CDR3 consists of 13 residues. Germline V gene lookup returns CDR1 DFQATT and CDR2 SNEGSKA (reference sequence). CDR3 sequence (DNA): TGCAGTGCTGGGGACAGGGGGCGGGAGACCCAGTACTTC. Amino acids: CSAGDRGRETQYF.

The J gene is TRBJ2-3, the V gene TRBV4-2; D uncertain. Deletions cut 0 bases from V and 4 bases from J, with 8 bases between. The CDR3 runs 14 residues. Germline V gene lookup returns CDR1 LGHNA and CDR2 YNFKEQ. CDR3 sequence: CASSQDPLSDTQYF. CDR3 coding DNA: TGTGCCAGCAGCCAAGATCCCCTATCAGATACGCAGTATTTT.